This record concerns one TCR beta chain sequence. Its antigen is undetermined. Germline CDR1 reads SQVTM; CDR2 reads ANQGSEA. This CDR3 is 12 amino acids long. The sample comes from a study of shared clonotypes between healthy human individuals. Notes on the study in general: Clonotype sharing across donors was expected to vary with sequencing depth.

Study processing details: ImmunoSEQ yielded junction-only sequences lacking quality scores, so filtering differed. Clones were read by immunoSEQ multiplex PCR, and TCRdb kept only the in-frame ones, dropping some. The V and J calls and clone size are taken from that table; D and trimming were inferred from the DNA. Among around 1.5 million clones listed, approximately 98% were seen once. The TCR was taken from a young man in good health. Specimen: naive CD4+ T cells sorted from blood. The subset: CD45RA+ positively selected. The V and J genes are TRBV29-1 and TRBJ2-5; D may be TRBD2 (5 bases). The CDR3 DNA follows: TGCAGTGCCACGGACTGGAGGGAGACCCAGTACTTC. Its protein product is CSATDWRETQYF.